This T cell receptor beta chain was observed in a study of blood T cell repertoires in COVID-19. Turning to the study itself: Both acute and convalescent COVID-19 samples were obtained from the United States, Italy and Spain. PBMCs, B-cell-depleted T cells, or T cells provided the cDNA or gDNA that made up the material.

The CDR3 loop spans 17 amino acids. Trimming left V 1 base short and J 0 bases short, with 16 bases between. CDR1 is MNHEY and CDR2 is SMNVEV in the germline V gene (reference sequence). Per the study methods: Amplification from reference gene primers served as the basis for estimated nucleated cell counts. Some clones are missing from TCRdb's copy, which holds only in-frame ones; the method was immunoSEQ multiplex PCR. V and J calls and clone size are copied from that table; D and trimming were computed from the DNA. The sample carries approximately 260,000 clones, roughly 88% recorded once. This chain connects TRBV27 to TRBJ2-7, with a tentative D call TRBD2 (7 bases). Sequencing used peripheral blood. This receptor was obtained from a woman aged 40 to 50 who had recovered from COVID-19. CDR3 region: CASSLFKTAGASYEQYF. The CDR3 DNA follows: TGTGCCAGCAGTTTATTCAAAACTGCGGGGGCCTCCTACGAGCAGTACTTC.